This TCR beta chain came from a study of blood T cell repertoires in COVID-19. Study information: Italy, Spain and the United States were the sources of the convalescent and acute COVID-19 samples. PBMCs, B-cell-depleted T cells, or T cells were the source of the cDNA or gDNA that made up the material.

Assay: immunoSEQ multiplex PCR; the TCRdb copy retains only in-frame clones and omits some. The sample lists 100,000 to 150,000 clones; about 74% were seen once. Trimming took 7 bases from V and 3 from J, leaving 6 bases between them. The CDR3 spans 11 residues. Germline CDR1 is SEHNR and CDR2 is FQNEAQ (reference sequence). The sequence derives from a human donor in a cohort sampled during active COVID-19. J is TRBJ1-1 and V is TRBV7-9; D unclear. Sequenced sample: peripheral blood. CDR3 nucleotide sequence: TGTGCCAGCACTAGCTACACTGAAGCTTTCTTT. This gives the protein CASTSYTEAFF.